These 14 T cell receptor beta chains share one sample of origin, sequenced in a study of blood T cell repertoires in COVID-19. The repertoire was sequenced with immunoSEQ multiplex PCR; TCRdb's copy has only in-frame clones and lacks some. The sample lists approximately 170,000 clones; 82% were seen once. The sample consisted of peripheral blood. The receptor set was obtained from a woman older than 75 with active or convalescent COVID-19.

CDR3 in DNA: TGTGCCAGCAGCCTGGGACTAGCGCGAGATACGCAGTATTTT. It specifies CASSLGLARDTQYF. The chain uses TRBV7-9 and TRBJ2-3; 10 bases align to TRBD2. The CDR3 runs to 14 residues. Germline V lookup: CDR1 SEHNR, CDR2 FQNEAQ (reference sequence). Losses at the gene ends were 5 bases for V and 5 bases for J; bases not matched to a gene: 4.

This clone was counted between two and nine times. The genes are TRBV7-2 and TRBJ1-6; possible D gene TRBD1, 6 bases. CDR1 is SGHTA and CDR2 is FQGNSA in the germline V gene. The CDR3 length is 17 residues. V lost 1 base to trimming and J lost 7 bases, with 17 bases between them. This chain's CDR3 is CASSLDGGRMVNSPLHF. Here the CDR3 DNA reads TGTGCCAGCAGCTTAGATGGGGGCAGAATGGTGAATTCACCCCTCCACTTT.

The rearrangement uses TRBV5-1 and TRBJ2-1; possibly TRBD2 for D (6 bases). Germline values: CDR1 SGHRS, CDR2 YFSETQ. The CDR3 extends over 16 amino acids. The V end was cut by 0 bases, the J end by 0 bases, with 10 bases between. This CDR3 reads CASSLVAASSYNEQFF. The CDR3, as DNA: TGCGCCAGCAGCTTGGTAGCGGCGAGCTCCTACAATGAGCAGTTCTTC.

The CDR3 DNA is TGCGCCAGCAGCTTTGACAGGGTCGTCTCGACTAATGAAAAACTGTTTTTT. It codes for CASSFDRVVSTNEKLFF. The chain recombines TRBV5-1 with TRBJ1-4; 7 nucleotides line up with TRBD1. V trimming: 2 bases; J trimming: 2 bases; junction bases outside the gene matches: 9. Germline-derived CDR1 and CDR2 are SGHRS and YFSETQ. This CDR3 comprises 17 residues. The whole variable domain, filled in from reference TRBV5-1 and TRBJ1-4, reads KAGVTQTPRYLIKTRGQQVTLSCSPISGHRSVSWYQQTPGQGLQFLFEYFSETQRNKGNFPGRFSGRQFSNSRSEMNVSTLELGDSALYLCASSFDRVVSTNEKLFFGSGTQLSVL.

The chain is built from TRBV11-2 and TRBJ2-2; a possible D gene is TRBD2 (6 bases). Trimming left V 3 bases short and J 1 base short, with 15 bases between. CDR3 length: 17 residues. CDR1 and CDR2 (germline): SGHAT, FQNNGV. CDR3: CASSFLAEGWNTGELFF. CDR3 DNA: TGTGCCAGCAGCTTCTTAGCGGAGGGCTGGAACACCGGGGAGCTGTTTTTT. Looking up the rest from reference TRBV11-2 and TRBJ2-2 gives the full variable domain: EAGVAQSPRYKIIEKRQSVAFWCNPISGHATLYWYQQILGQGPKLLIQFQNNGVVDDSQLPKDRFSAERLKGVDSTLKIQPAKLEDSAVYLCASSFLAEGWNTGELFFGEGSRLTVL.

The rearrangement links TRBV6-6 to TRBJ2-7; tentatively, D is TRBD1 or TRBD2 (7 bases each). The germline gives CDR1 MNHNY, CDR2 SVGAGI (reference sequence). This CDR3 is built from 16 residues. The germline V and J ends were trimmed by 5 bases and 3 bases, with 20 bases remaining between them. In DNA form, the CDR3 reads TGTGCCAGCAGTCAGGGGGGTGCTAGCGGAGGCTACGAGCAGTACTTC. Amino acid sequence: CASSQGGASGGYEQYF.

This clone has more than one count but fewer than ten. This chain connects TRBV12-3 or TRBV12-4 to TRBJ2-5, with a possible D match to TRBD1 (5 bases). This CDR3 spans 12 amino acids. The V end was cut by 2 bases, the J end by 5 bases, with 6 bases between. In nucleotides, the CDR3 is TGTGCCAGCAGTTTAAACAGGGAGACCCAGTACTTC. Its translation is CASSLNRETQYF.

CDR3 in amino acids: CASSSDTYEQYF. CDR3 nucleotide sequence: TGTGCCAGCAGCAGCGATACCTACGAGCAGTACTTC. V and J are TRBV2 and TRBJ2-7; D not certain. CDR3 length: 12 residues. Trimming left V 6 bases short and J 2 bases short, with 8 bases between. Germline CDR1 and CDR2: SNHLY and FYNNEI.

The rearrangement links TRBV6-6 to TRBJ2-1; 8 bases are a match to TRBD2. This CDR3 is built from 16 residues. V lost 7 bases, J lost 1 base, and 9 bases stayed unmatched. Germline CDR1 MNHNY, CDR2 SVGAGI (reference sequence). CDR3 in DNA: TGTGCCAGCACCCCGGGACTAGGAACATCCTACAATGAGCAGTTCTTC. This gives the protein CASTPGLGTSYNEQFF.

The chain carries TRBV5-1 and TRBJ1-6, with TRBD1 matching over 7 bases. V shed 0 bases and J 9 bases; nucleotides not matched to a gene: 3. CDR1 SGHRS and CDR2 YFSETQ come from the germline V gene. The CDR3 sequence is 14 residues long. The CDR3 reads CASSLGQGLSPLHF. The CDR3 DNA reads as TGCGCCAGCAGCTTGGGACAGGGACTTTCACCCCTCCACTTT.

CDR3 in amino acids: CSAKGGTGAEKLFF. CDR3 bases: TGCAGCGCCAAAGGCGGGACAGGGGCTGAAAAACTGTTTTTT. V is TRBV29-1 and J is TRBJ1-4; TRBD1 matches 10 bases. The germline gives CDR1 SQVTM, CDR2 ANQGSEA. With V trimmed by 7 bases and J by 7 bases, 9 bases remained unmatched. The CDR3 totals 14 residues.

This clone was recorded a few times. The chain couples TRBV5-1 to TRBJ1-6, with D tentatively TRBD1 (5 bases). Germline V gene data show CDR1 as SGHRS and CDR2 as YFSETQ. The CDR3 runs to 15 residues. The germline V and J ends were trimmed by 0 bases and 3 bases, with 7 bases remaining between them. The chain's CDR3 is CASSLGQGYNSPLHF. The CDR3 DNA reads TGCGCCAGCAGCTTGGGCCAGGGCTATAATTCACCCCTCCACTTT.

This clone has a handful of counts. This chain links TRBV4-2 with TRBJ2-5; D perhaps matches TRBD1 (5 bases). Germline CDR1 LGHNA, CDR2 YNFKEQ. The V gene lost 0 bases and the J gene lost 3 bases, with 8 bases spanning the gap. CDR3 size: 14 residues. CDR3 protein: CASSQDPGKETQYF. CDR3 bases: TGTGCCAGCAGCCAAGATCCAGGGAAAGAGACCCAGTACTTC.

The V and J genes are TRBV9 and TRBJ2-1, with 15 bases fitting TRBD2. Trimming took 2 bases from V and 5 from J; bases not matched to a gene: 11. This CDR3 region has 19 residues. Per germline, CDR1 SGDLS and CDR2 YYNGEE. The CDR3 loop is CASSVRTGLAGGGDNEQFF. The CDR3 region has the DNA TGTGCCAGCAGCGTCCGAACGGGACTAGCGGGAGGCGGAGACAATGAGCAGTTCTTC.